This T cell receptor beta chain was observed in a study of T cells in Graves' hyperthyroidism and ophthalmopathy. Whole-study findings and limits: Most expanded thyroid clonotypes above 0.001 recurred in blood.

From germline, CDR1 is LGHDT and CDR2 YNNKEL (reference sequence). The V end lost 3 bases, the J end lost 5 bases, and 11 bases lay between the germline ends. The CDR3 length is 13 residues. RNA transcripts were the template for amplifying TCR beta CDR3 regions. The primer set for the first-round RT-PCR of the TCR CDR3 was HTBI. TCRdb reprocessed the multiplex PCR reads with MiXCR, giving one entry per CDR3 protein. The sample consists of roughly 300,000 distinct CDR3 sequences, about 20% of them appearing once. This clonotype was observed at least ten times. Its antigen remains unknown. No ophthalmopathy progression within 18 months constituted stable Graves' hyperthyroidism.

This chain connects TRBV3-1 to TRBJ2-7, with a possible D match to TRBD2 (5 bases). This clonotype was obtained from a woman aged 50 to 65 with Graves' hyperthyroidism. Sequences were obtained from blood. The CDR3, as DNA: TGTGCCAGCAGCCATAACGAGGGTAACGAGCAGTACTTC. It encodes CASSHNEGNEQYF.